This T cell receptor (beta chain) emerged from a study of OX40 agonist ivuxolimab in advanced cancers. For context, the study as a whole: Ivuxolimab was an agonistic, fully human IgG2 monoclonal antibody directed against OX40 (CD134), a costimulatory receptor. Intravenous ivuxolimab was administered to patients every 2 weeks at six dose levels: 0.01, 0.1, 0.3, 1.5, 3 and 10 mg/kg. Of the roughly 50 dose-escalation patients, hepatocellular carcinoma was present in about 20, melanoma in roughly 15, renal cell carcinoma in 9 and head and neck cancer in 9. A male proportion of 82.7% and a mean age of 60 years, ranging from about 20 to 80, were recorded for the dose-escalation cohort. Patients were allowed to have had prior anti-PD-1, anti-PD-L1 or anti-CTLA-4 therapy, and around two fifths of the dose-escalation patients had been treated with checkpoint inhibitors. Partial responses occurred in three dose-escalation patients: two with cutaneous melanoma and one with hepatocellular carcinoma. Peripheral TCRbeta sequencing aimed to test whether ivuxolimab altered TCR sequence diversity and caused clonal T-cell expansion. The paper describes the monotherapy dose-escalation part (N ≈ 49 patients) of the phase I trial of ivuxolimab. The full study reports these points: In the 0.1-3.0 mg/kg groups, partial responders had among the lowest normalized peripheral clonal expansion, particularly in CD8+ T cells. Antigen specificity was not determined for the clonally expanded peripheral T cells. At doses from 0.1 to 3.0 mg/kg, clonal expansion was seen in both CD4+ and CD8+ blood T cells between baseline and week 6. Low levels of normalized T-cell clonal expansion were also seen in some nonresponding patients. After ivuxolimab, more expanded clones were found on average in CD8+ T cells than in CD4+ T cells.

The CDR3, from cysteine to phenylalanine, totals 15 residues. This entry keeps only the CDR3 DNA: 45 bases, framed from base 1. V was cut back by 7 bases and J by 6 bases, leaving a gap of 21 bases between them. The germline V gene provides CDR1 MGHRA and CDR2 YSYEKL. Of note for this clone: Its antigen is currently not known. Per-base quality was not reported, and no clone a single base away is much larger than it.

The trial excluded patients who had a history of autoimmune disease or were on systemic immunosuppression. In every dose cohort, peripheral blood was drawn for TCR sequencing at baseline, cycle 4 day 1, and cycle 7 day 1. Samples were obtained from an open-label, multicenter, first-in-human phase I dose-escalation trial of ivuxolimab. Adults with locally advanced or metastatic melanoma, renal cell carcinoma, hepatocellular carcinoma or head and neck squamous cell carcinoma were enrolled in the trial. Before TCR sequencing, CD4+ T cells and CD8+ T cells were sorted from peripheral blood as separate populations. To sequence the TCRbeta CDR3 region, genomic DNA was isolated from the sorted cells. The immunoSEQ Assay was used for sequencing of TCRbeta CDR3 regions. Not all clones reach the TCRdb copy of this immuneACCESS table, which keeps in-frame sequences only. Checked studies attribute under half of the gap to unresolved V genes and leave the rest unexplained. Within this sample are 55,000 to 90,000 clones, with around 88% of them counted one time only. Over 2% of the sample is held by the ten biggest clonotypes.

Recombination connected TRBV4-1 to TRBJ1-2; D gene: possibly TRBD1, on 5 matching bases. The clonotype comes from an adult with an advanced solid tumor such as melanoma, head and neck, liver or kidney cancer. This material consisted of CD4+ or CD8+ T cells sorted from blood, taken in a trial of the OX40 agonist ivuxolimab. The nucleotide sequence is TGCGCCAGCAACTGGAGGGGCGGCGAAGGGAATGGCTACACCTTC. It codes for CASNWRGGEGNGYTF.